Given below is one T cell receptor (beta chain) in context. As yet, its antigen is unknown. V lost 0 bases and J lost 8, with 14 bases in between. The germline gives CDR1 SGHAT, CDR2 FQNNGV. The CDR3 totals 15 residues. This entry is derived from a study of cytomegalovirus exposure and HLA in healthy donors. Overall study results and limits: Links to common viral pathogens appeared, in a later analysis, for several of the most significant clusters.

PCR involved 60 Vbeta and 13 Jbeta primers. Clones were sequenced by immunoSEQ multiplex PCR, and TCRdb holds only the in-frame ones, with some missing. The data contain roughly 230,000 clones, around 90% of them seen just once; the ten biggest clones take up roughly 1.5%. Sequencing input: PBMCs. This sequence was found in a girl under 10 years old in good health and CMV-seronegative. The chain joins TRBV11-2 to TRBJ2-1; maybe TRBD1 (5 bases). CDR3 DNA: TGTGCCAGCAGCTTAGATTTCTCGGACATCGATGAGCAGTTCTTC. This translates into CASSLDFSDIDEQFF.